The 5 T cell receptor beta chains below were found in one sample sequenced in a study of T cells after yellow fever vaccination. TCRdb analysed the 5' RACE reads with MiXCR anew, one entry per CDR3 protein. The sample carries a few hundred thousand distinct CDR3 sequences, 8.5% to 10% recorded once. This material consisted of CD4+ T cells sorted from PBMCs, taken 5 days after the yellow fever booster vaccination. The receptor source for this set is a man aged 18-30 years who received the YFV17D yellow fever vaccine.

This sequence joins TRBV4-2 and TRBJ1-2, with D tentatively TRBD1 (6 bases). V was trimmed by 5 bases and J by 7 bases, leaving 14 bases between them. This CDR3 contains 13 residues. Germline V lookup: CDR1 LGHNA, CDR2 YNFKEQ. DNA for the CDR3: TGTGCCAGCAGCGACTTACAGGGACCTGGCTACACCTTC. Translated: CASSDLQGPGYTF.

This clonotype was seen only a few times. This sequence joins TRBV18 and TRBJ2-7; perhaps TRBD1 as D (6 bases). The V and J ends lost 3 bases and 2 bases respectively, with 14 bases between them. CDR1 is KGHSH and CDR2 is LQKENI in the germline V gene. CDR3 length equals 15 residues. CDR3 residues: CASSPRGGAAYEQYF. CDR3 bases: TGTGCCAGCTCACCCCGAGGGGGTGCAGCCTACGAGCAGTACTTC.

This clonotype has more than one count but fewer than ten. The rearrangement uses TRBV5-1 and TRBJ2-1; TRBD1 matches 7 bases. Trimming cost V 1 base and J 15 bases; bases outside gene matches: 19. Per germline, CDR1 SGHRS and CDR2 YFSETQ. The CDR3 runs 16 residues. CDR3 loop: CASSLTPGTDRARGFF. CDR3 sequence (DNA): TGCGCCAGCAGCTTGACGCCCGGGACAGACCGGGCGAGGGGGTTCTTC.

In its sample, this clonotype was seen a few times. This sequence joins TRBV4-1 and TRBJ2-3, with a weak D call TRBD1 (5 bases). The CDR3 sequence is 14 residues long. The germline CDR1 and CDR2 sequences are MGHRA and YSYEKL. Trimming left V 4 bases short and J 8 bases short, with 16 bases between. The CDR3 spells CASSLWTTHPTQYF. CDR3 nucleotide sequence: TGCGCCAGCAGCCTCTGGACAACCCACCCTACGCAGTATTTT.

The chain combines TRBV20-1 with TRBJ1-4; maybe TRBD1 (5 bases). The CDR3 spans 13 residues. CDR1 is DFQATT and CDR2 is SNEGSKA in the germline V gene (reference sequence). Trimming shortened V by 3 bases and J by 8 bases, and 13 bases separated the two germline ends. As DNA, the CDR3 is TGCAGTGCTAGGTCCGGGACCCCCGAAAAACTGTTTTTT. As protein: CSARSGTPEKLFF.